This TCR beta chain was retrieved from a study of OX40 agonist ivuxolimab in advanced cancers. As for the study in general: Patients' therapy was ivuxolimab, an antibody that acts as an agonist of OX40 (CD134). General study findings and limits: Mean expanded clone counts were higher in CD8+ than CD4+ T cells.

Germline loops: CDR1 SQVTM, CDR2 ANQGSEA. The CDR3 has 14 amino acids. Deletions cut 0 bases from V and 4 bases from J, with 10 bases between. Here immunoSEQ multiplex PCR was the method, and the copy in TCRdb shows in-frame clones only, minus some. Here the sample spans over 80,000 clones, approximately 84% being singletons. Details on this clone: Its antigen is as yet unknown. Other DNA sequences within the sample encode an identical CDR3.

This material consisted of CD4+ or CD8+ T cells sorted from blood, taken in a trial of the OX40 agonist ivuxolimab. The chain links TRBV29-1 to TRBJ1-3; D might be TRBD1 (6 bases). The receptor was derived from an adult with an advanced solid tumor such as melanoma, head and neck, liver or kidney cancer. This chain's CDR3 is CSVEDQGSGNTIYF. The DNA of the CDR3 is TGCAGCGTTGAAGATCAGGGGTCAGGAAACACCATATATTTT.